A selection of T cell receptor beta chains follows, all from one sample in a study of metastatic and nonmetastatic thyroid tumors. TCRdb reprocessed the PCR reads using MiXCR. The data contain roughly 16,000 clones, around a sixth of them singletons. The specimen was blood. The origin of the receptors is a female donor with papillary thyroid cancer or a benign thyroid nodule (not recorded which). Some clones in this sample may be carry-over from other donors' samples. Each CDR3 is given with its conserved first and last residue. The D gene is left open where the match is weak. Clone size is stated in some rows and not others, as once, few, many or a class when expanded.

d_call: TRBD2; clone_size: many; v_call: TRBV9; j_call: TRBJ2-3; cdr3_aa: CASSATSGRGDTQYF; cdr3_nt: TGTGCCAGCAGCGCTACTAGCGGGAGAGGTGATACGCAGTATTTT
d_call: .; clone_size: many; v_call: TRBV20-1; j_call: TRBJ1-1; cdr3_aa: CSARAPGGYTEAFF; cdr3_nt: TGCAGTGCTAGAGCCCCCGGAGGGTACACTGAAGCTTTCTTT
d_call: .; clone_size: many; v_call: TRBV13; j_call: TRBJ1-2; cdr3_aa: CASSRTKVRNGYTF; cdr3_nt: TGTGCCAGCAGCCGGACAAAAGTTAGGAATGGCTACACCTTC
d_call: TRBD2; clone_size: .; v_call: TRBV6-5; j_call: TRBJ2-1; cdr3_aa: CASSYSSGGLAARQFF; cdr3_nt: TGTGCAAGCAGTTACTCATCGGGGGGATTAGCCGCGAGGCAGTTCTTC
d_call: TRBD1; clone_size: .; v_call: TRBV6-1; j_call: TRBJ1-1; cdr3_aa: CASSRTGTNTEAFF; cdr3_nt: TGTGCCAGCAGTCGGACAGGGACGAACACTGAAGCTTTCTTT
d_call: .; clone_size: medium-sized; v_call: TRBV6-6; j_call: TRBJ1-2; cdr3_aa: CASSYSGEANYGYTF; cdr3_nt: TGTGCCAGCAGTTACTCGGGTGAGGCTAACTATGGCTACACCTTC
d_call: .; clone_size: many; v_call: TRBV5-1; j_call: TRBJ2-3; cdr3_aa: CASSLEGSADTQYF; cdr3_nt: TGCGCCAGCAGCTTGGAAGGGTCGGCAGATACGCAGTATTTT
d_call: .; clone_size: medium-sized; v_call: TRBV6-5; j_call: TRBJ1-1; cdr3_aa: CASSYRGRDTEAFF; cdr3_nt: TGTGCCAGCAGTTACCGGGGTAGGGACACTGAAGCTTTCTTT
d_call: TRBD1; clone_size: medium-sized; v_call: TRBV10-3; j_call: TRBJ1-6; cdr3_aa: CAISEGTGNSPLHF; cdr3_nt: TGTGCCATCAGTGAAGGGACAGGGAATTCACCCCTCCACTTT
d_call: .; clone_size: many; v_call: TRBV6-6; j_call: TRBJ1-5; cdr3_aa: CASSYSNWGGRPIWPQHF; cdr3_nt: TGTGCCAGCAGTTACTCGAATTGGGGGGGCCGCCCCATATGGCCCCAGCATTTT
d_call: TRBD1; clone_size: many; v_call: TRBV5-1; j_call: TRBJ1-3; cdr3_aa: CASSLEGAHGNTIYF; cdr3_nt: TGCGCCAGCAGCTTGGAGGGGGCGCACGGAAACACCATATATTTT
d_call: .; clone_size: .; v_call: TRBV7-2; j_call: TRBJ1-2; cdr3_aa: CASSLDGQNYGYTF; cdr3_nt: TGTGCCAGCAGCTTAGATGGACAGAACTATGGCTACACCTTC
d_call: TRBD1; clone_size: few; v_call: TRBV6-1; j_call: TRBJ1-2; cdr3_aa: CASSASTGNYGYTF; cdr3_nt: TGTGCCAGCAGTGCCTCGACAGGGAACTATGGCTACACCTTC
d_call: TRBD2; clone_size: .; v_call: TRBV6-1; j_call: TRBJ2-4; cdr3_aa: CASSSGLANIQYF; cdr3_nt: TGTGCCAGCAGCTCCGGACTAGCGAACATTCAGTACTTC
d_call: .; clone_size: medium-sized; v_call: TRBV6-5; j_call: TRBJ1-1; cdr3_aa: CASSYEGPSNTEAFF; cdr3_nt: TGTGCCAGCAGTTACGAGGGACCGTCGAACACTGAAGCTTTCTTT
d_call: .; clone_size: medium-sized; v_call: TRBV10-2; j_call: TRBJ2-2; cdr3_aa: CASRPGQSTGELFF; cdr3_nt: TGCGCCAGCAGGCCGGGACAAAGCACCGGGGAGCTGTTTTTT
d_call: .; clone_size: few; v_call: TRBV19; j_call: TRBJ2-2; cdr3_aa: CASSEGWRNTGELFF; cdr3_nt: TGTGCCAGTAGTGAGGGTTGGCGGAACACCGGGGAGCTGTTTTTT
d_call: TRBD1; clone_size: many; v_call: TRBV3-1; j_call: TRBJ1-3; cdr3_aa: CASSQGTGAGNTIYF; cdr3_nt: TGTGCCAGCAGCCAAGGGACAGGAGCTGGAAACACCATATATTTT
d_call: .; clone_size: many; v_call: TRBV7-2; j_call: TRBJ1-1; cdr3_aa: CASSASAINTEAFF; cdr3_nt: TGTGCCAGCAGCGCCTCAGCTATCAACACTGAAGCTTTCTTT
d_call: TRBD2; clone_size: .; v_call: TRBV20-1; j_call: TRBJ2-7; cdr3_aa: CSAQLLRGDEQYF; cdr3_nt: TGCAGTGCCCAATTGTTGCGGGGGGACGAGCAGTACTTC
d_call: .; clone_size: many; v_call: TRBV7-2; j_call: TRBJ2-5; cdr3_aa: CASSLDIPRGETQYF; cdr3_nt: TGTGCCAGCAGCTTGGACATTCCTAGAGGAGAGACCCAGTACTTC
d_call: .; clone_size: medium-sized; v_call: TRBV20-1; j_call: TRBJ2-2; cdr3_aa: CSARGGGWTGELFF; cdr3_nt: TGCAGTGCTAGAGGGGGGGGCTGGACCGGGGAGCTGTTTTTT
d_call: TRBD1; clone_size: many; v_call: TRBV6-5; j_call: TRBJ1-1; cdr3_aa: CASSYPIGQGKNTEAFF; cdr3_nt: TGTGCCAGCAGTTACCCTATAGGACAGGGAAAGAACACTGAAGCTTTCTTT
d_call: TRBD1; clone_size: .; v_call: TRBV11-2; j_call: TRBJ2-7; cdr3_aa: CASSQPGQGHEQYF; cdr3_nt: TGTGCCAGCAGCCAACCGGGACAGGGTCACGAGCAGTACTTC
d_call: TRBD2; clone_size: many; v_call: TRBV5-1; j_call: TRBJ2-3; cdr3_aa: CASSALAGDLDTQYF; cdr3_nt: TGCGCCAGCAGCGCGCTAGCGGGAGATCTAGATACGCAGTATTTT
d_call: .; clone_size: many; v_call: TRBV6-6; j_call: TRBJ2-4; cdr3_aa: CASSYPPLGPARGDIQYF; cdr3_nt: TGTGCCAGCAGTTACCCCCCACTTGGTCCTGCAAGAGGGGACATTCAGTACTTC
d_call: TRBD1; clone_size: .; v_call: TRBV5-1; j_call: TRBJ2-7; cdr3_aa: CASSLGTGAVYEQYF; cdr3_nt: TGCGCCAGCAGCTTAGGGACAGGGGCTGTGTACGAGCAGTACTTC
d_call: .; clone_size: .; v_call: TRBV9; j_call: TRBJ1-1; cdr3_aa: CASQGPNTEAFF; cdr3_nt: TGTGCCAGTCAGGGTCCTAACACTGAAGCTTTCTTT
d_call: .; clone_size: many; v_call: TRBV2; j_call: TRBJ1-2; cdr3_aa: CASIRGIYGYTF; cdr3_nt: TGTGCCAGCATTAGGGGCATCTATGGCTACACCTTC
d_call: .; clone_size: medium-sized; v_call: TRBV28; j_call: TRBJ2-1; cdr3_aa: CASLQAFQGNEQFF; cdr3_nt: TGTGCCAGCCTCCAAGCCTTTCAGGGCAATGAGCAGTTCTTC
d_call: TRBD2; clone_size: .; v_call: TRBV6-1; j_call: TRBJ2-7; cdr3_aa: CASSPLAGVGEQYF; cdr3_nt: TGTGCCAGTTCCCCACTAGCGGGAGTTGGCGAGCAGTACTTC
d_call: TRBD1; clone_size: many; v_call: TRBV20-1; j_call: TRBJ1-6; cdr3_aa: CSARRQGDNSPLHF; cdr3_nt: TGCAGTGCTAGGAGACAGGGAGATAATTCACCCCTCCACTTT
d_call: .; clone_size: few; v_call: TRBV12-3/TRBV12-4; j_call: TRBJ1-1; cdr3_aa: CASSLGGNTEAFF; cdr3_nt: TGTGCCAGCAGTTTGGGGGGGAACACTGAAGCTTTCTTT
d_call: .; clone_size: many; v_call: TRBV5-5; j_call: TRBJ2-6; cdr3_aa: CASSLGFSGANVLTF; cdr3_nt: TGTGCCAGCAGCTTGGGGTTCTCTGGGGCCAACGTCCTGACTTTC
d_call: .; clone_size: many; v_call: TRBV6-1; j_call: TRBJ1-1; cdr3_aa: CASRTGMNTEAFF; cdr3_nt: TGTGCCAGCAGAACAGGGATGAACACTGAAGCTTTCTTT
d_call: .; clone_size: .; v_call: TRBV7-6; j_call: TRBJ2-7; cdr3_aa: CASSLGTGSYEQYF; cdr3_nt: TGTGCCAGCTCCTTGGGGACGGGGTCCTACGAGCAGTACTTC
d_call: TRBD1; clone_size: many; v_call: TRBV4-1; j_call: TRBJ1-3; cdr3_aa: CASSQDSRGVGNTIYF; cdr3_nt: TGCGCCAGCAGCCAAGATTCCAGGGGGGTTGGAAACACCATATATTTT
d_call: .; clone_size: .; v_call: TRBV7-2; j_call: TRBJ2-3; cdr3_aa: CASSAGTQADTQYF; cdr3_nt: TGTGCCAGCAGCGCCGGGACCCAGGCAGATACGCAGTATTTT
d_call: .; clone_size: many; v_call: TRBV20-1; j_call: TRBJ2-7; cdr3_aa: CSAVRGLGAREQYF; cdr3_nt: TGCAGTGCTGTTAGGGGACTTGGGGCACGCGAGCAGTACTTC
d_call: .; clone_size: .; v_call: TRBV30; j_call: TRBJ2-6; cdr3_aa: CARAPGANVLTF; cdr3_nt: TGTGCCCGCGCCCCTGGGGCCAACGTCCTGACTTTC
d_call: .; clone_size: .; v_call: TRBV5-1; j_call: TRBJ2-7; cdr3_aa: CASSLGICTFYEQYF; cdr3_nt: TGCGCCAGCAGCTTGGGCATTTGTACCTTCTACGAGCAGTACTTC